This TCR beta chain is drawn from a study of cytomegalovirus exposure and HLA in healthy donors. Overall study results and limits: In vitro, a few CMV-associated chains proved specific for CMV antigens.

The repertoire was sequenced with immunoSEQ multiplex PCR; TCRdb's copy has only in-frame clones and lacks some. This repertoire shows about 240,000 clones, approximately 87% found once; its top ten account for less than 3%. Germline CDR1 LGHNA, CDR2 YSLEER. After removal of 0 bases from V and 3 bases from J, the junction contained 3 bases not matched to a gene. The CDR3 is made up of 15 amino acids. Regarding this clone: The target antigen is unknown.

The clonotype comes from a man aged 18 to 30 in good health and CMV-seronegative. The specimen sequenced was PBMCs. This chain uses TRBV4-3 with TRBJ2-3, with 7 bases matching TRBD1. CDR3: CASSQDLGQTDTQYF. In nucleotides, the CDR3 is TGCGCCAGCAGCCAAGATTTGGGACAGACAGATACGCAGTATTTT.